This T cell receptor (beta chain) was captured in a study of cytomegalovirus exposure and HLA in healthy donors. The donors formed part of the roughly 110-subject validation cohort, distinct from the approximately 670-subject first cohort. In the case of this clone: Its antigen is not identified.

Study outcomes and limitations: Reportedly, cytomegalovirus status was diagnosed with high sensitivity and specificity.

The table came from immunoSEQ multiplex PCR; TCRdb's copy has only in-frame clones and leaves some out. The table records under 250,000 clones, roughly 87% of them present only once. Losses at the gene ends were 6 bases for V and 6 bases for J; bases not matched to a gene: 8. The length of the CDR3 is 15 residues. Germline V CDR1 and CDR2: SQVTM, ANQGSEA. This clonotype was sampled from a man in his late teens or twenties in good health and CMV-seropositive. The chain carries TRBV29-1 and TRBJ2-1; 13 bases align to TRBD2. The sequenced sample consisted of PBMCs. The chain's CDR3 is CSVGSGLAGSNEQFF. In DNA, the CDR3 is TGCAGCGTCGGGTCGGGACTAGCGGGATCCAATGAGCAGTTCTTC.